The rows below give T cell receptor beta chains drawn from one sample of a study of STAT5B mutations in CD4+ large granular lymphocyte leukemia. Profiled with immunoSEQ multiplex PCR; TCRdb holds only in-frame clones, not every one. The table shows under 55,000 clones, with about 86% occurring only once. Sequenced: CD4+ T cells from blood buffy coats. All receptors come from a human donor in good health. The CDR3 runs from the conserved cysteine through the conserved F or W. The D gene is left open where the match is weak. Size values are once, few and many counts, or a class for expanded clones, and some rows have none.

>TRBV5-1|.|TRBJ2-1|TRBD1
TGCGCCAGCAGCCCAGGGGGCTGGAACCCCCCGGCCAATGAGCAGTTCTTC
CASSPGGWNPPANEQFF
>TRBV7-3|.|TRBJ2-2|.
TGTGCCAGCAGCGACCCCGGGCCCCAGTTAGGCACCGGGGAGCTGTTTTTT
CASSDPGPQLGTGELFF
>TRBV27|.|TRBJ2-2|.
TGTGCCAGCAGTTATTTCAGGGAAAGGGAGCTGTTTTTT
CASSYFRERELFF
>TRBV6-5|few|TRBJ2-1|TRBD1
TGTGCCAGCAGTTCGGGCGCAGGGGGCGGGGTAGGTGAGCAGTTCTTC
CASSSGAGGGVGEQFF
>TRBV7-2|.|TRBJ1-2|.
TGTGCCAGCAGCTTTCCAGGCCCATATTATGGCTACACCTTC
CASSFPGPYYGYTF
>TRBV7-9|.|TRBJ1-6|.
TGTGCCAGCAGCTTTGGCAGGGGAACCTCACCCCTCCACTTT
CASSFGRGTSPLHF
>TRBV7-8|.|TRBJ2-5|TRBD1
TGTGCCAGCAGCTTAGCTCCCGGACAGGGACAGACCCAGTACTTC
CASSLAPGQGQTQYF
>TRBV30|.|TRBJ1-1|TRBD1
TGTGCCTGGAGTGTACAGGGGGACACTGAAGCTTTCTTT
CAWSVQGDTEAFF
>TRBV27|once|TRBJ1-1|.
TGTGCCAGCAGTTGGAGGGGTACTGAAGCTTTCTTT
CASSWRGTEAFF
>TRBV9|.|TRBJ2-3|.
TGTGCCAGCAGCGTGTCCGGGAGTCGTTTCACAGATACGCAGTATTTT
CASSVSGSRFTDTQYF
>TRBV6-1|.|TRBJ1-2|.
TGTGCCAGCATTGGACAGCTCCTACTAGCCTATGGCTACACCTTC
CASIGQLLLAYGYTF
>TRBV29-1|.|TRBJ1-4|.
TGCAGCGTTGGGGCGGTGGAGGGAAAACTGTTTTTT
CSVGAVEGKLFF
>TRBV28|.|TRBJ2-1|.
TGTGCCAGCAGCCTACTCAGGGCCTACCGCTCCTACAATGAGCAGTTCTTC
CASSLLRAYRSYNEQFF
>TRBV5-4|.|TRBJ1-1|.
TGTGCCAGCAGCCCTGCGGGCAGGAACACTGAAGCTTTCTTT
CASSPAGRNTEAFF
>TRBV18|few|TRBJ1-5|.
TGTGCCAGCTCACTCACACGTAATCAGCCCCAGCATTTT
CASSLTRNQPQHF
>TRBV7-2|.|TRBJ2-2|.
TGTGCCAGCAGCTTAGAGCGAAGCAACGGGGAGCTGTTTTTT
CASSLERSNGELFF
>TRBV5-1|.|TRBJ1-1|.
TGCGCCAGCAACCCGGACATAATGAACACTGAAGCTTTCTTT
CASNPDIMNTEAFF
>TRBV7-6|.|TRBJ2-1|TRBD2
TGTGCCAGCAGCCAGACTAGCGGGGTGAGCTCCTACAATGAGCAGTTCTTC
CASSQTSGVSSYNEQFF
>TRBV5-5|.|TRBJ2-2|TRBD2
TGTGCCAGCAGCCAGACTAGCGAGAGGGCGAACACCGGGGAGCTGTTTTTT
CASSQTSERANTGELFF
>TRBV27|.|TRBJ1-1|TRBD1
TGTGCCATCTTTAGACAGGGAGGAACTGAAGCTTTCTTT
CAIFRQGGTEAFF
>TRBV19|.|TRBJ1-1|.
TGTGCCAGTAGTATTTCGGGGTACGGGAACACTGAAGCTTTCTTT
CASSISGYGNTEAFF
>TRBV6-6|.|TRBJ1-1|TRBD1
TGTGCCAGCAGTTACCCCGGACAGGTGAACACTGAAGCTTTCTTT
CASSYPGQVNTEAFF
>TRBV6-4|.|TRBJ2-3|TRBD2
TGTGCCAGCAGCCCTGGCACTAGCGGGAGTAATACGCAGTATTTT
CASSPGTSGSNTQYF
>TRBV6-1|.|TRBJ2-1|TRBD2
TGTGCCAGCAGTGAGGGACTAGCGGGAGTAAGTGAGCAGTTCTTC
CASSEGLAGVSEQFF
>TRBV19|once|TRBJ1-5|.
TGTGCCAGTAGTATAGCAGGTTATAGCAATCAGCCCCAGCATTTT
CASSIAGYSNQPQHF
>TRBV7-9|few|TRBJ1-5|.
TGTGCCAGCAGCTTAGCAAATCAGCCCCAGCATTTT
CASSLANQPQHF
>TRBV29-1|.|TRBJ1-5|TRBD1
TGCAGCGTTACAGGGGGAAGCAATCAGCCCCAGCATTTT
CSVTGGSNQPQHF
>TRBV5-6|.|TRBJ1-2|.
TGTGCCAGCAGCTTCGAATTCCGTGGGTATGGCTACACCTTC
CASSFEFRGYGYTF
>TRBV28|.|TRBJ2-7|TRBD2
TGTGCCAGCAGGAAGGGCGGGAGCTCCTACGAGCAGTACTTC
CASRKGGSSYEQYF
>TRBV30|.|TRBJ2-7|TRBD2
TGTGCCTGGAGTGTGGTGAGTAGCGGGCGATCCTACGAGCAGTACTTC
CAWSVVSSGRSYEQYF
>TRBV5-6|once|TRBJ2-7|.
TGTGCCAGCAGCTTCAGGGTGGGAGGATACGAGCAGTACTTC
CASSFRVGGYEQYF
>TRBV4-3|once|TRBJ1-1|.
TGCGCCAGCAGCCCGTCTCTTGTCCTCTTATTGAACACTGAAGCTTTCTTT
CASSPSLVLLLNTEAFF
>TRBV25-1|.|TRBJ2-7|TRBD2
TGTGCCAGCAGTGAACGGGGCGGGGGTGGTGGAGAGCAGTACTTC
CASSERGGGGGEQYF
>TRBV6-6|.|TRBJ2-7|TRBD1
TGTGCCAGCGGGACAGGGGGCTCCTACGAGCAGTACTTC
CASGTGGSYEQYF
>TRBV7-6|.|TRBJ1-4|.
TGTGCCAGCAGCCCATGGACGGGACTGAAAGAAAAACTGTTTTTT
CASSPWTGLKEKLFF
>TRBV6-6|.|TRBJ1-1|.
TGTGCCAGCAGTCCCGGGACATTGAACACTGAAGCTTTCTTT
CASSPGTLNTEAFF
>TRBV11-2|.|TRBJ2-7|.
TGTGCCAGCAGCTTGTCCGGGACTGGGCCCTACGAGCAGTACTTC
CASSLSGTGPYEQYF
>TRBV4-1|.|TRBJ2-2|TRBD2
TGCGCCAGCAGCCAAAGGAGCTTACTAGCGGGAGGAGGATTGACCGGGGAGCTGTTTTTT
CASSQRSLLAGGGLTGELFF
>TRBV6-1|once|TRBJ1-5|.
TGTGCCAGCAGGGAAGTGGGCCCGAGGGGCAATCAGCCCCAGCATTTT
CASREVGPRGNQPQHF
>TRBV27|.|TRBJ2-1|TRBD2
TGTGCCAGCACGAGGACCGGGACTAGCGGCTACAATGAGCAGTTCTTC
CASTRTGTSGYNEQFF
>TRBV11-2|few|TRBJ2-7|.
TGTGCCAGCAGCTTACTCCGGGACCAGCAGTACTTC
CASSLLRDQQYF
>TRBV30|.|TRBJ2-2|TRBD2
TGTGCCTGGATTAAGCGGGAGAACACCGGGGAGCTGTTTTTT
CAWIKRENTGELFF
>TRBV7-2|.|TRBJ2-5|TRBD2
TGTGCCAGCAGCCGCGGGGGGAGCCAAGAGACCCAGTACTTC
CASSRGGSQETQYF